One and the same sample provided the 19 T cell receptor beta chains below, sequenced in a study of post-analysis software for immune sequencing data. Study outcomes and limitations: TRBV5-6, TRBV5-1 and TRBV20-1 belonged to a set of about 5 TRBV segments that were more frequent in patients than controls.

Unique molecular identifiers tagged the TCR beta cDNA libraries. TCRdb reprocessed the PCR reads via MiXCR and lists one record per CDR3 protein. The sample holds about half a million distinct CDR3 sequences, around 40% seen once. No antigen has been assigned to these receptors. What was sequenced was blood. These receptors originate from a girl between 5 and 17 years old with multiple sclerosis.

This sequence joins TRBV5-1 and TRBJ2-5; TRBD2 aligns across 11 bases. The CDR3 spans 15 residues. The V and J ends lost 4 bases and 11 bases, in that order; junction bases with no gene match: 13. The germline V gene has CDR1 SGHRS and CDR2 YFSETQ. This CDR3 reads CASSGGTSGNNEQYF. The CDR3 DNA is TGCGCCAGCAGCGGGGGGACTAGCGGAAACAATGAGCAGTACTTC. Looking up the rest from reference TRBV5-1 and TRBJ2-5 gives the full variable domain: KAGVTQTPRYLIKTRGQQVTLSCSPISGHRSVSWYQQTPGQGLQFLFEYFSETQRNKGNFPGRFSGRQFSNSRSEMNVSTLELGDSALYLCASSGGTSGNNEQYFGPGTRLLVL.

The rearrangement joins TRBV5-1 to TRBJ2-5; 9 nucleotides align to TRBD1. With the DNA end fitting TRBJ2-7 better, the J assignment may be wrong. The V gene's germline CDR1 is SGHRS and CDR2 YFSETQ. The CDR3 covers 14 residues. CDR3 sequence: CASSMGQGHYEQYF. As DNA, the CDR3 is TGCGCCAGCAGCATGGGACAGGGACACTACGAGCAGTACTTC.

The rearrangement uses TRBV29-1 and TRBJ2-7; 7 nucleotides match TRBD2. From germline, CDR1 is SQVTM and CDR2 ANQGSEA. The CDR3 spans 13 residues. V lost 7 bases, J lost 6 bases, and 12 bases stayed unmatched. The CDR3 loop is CSAAGTTGGEQYF. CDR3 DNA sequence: TGCAGCGCGGCCGGGACTACCGGCGGCGAGCAGTACTTC.

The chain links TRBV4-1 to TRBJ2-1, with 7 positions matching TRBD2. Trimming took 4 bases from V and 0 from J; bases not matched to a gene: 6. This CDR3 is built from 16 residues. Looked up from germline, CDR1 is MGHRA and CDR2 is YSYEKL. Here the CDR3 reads CASSPTGRSSYNEQFF. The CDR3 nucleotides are TGCGCCAGCAGCCCCACCGGGAGGAGCTCCTACAATGAGCAGTTCTTC.

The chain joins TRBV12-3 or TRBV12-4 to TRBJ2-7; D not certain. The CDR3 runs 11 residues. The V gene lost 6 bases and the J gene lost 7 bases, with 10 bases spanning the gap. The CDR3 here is CASSRTSEQYF. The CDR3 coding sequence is TGTGCCAGCAGCCGGACCTCGGAGCAGTACTTC.

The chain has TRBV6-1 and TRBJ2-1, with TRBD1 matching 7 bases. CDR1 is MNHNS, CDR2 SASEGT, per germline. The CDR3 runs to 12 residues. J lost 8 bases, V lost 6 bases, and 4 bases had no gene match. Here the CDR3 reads CASSRDRDEQFF. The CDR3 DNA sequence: TGTGCCAGCAGCAGAGACAGGGATGAGCAGTTCTTC.

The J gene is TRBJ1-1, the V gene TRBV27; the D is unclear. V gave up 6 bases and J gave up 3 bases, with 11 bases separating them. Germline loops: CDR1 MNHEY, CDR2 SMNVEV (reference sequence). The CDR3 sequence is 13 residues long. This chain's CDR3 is CASSRVVDTEAFF. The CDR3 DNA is TGTGCCAGCAGCCGAGTAGTGGACACTGAAGCTTTCTTT.

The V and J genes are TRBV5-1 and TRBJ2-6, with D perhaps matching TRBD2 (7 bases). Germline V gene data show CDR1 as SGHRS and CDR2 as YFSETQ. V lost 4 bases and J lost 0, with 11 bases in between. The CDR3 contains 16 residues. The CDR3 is CASSGGASSGANVLTF. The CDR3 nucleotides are TGCGCCAGCAGCGGGGGGGCTAGCTCTGGGGCCAACGTCCTGACTTTC.

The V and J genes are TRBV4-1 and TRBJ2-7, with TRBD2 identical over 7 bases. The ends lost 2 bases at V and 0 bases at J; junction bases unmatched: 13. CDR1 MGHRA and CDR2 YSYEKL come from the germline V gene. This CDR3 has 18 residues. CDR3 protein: CASSQSDTGGSTSYEQYF. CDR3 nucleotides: TGCGCCAGCAGCCAATCTGACACGGGAGGATCCACCTCCTACGAGCAGTACTTC.

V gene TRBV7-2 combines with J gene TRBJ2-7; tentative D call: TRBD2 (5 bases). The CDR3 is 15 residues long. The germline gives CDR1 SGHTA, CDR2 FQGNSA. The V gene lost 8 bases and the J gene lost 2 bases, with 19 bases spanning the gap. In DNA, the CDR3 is TGTGCCAGCCTGGAGGCTCCAGGATGGGCCTACGAGCAGTACTTC. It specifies CASLEAPGWAYEQYF.

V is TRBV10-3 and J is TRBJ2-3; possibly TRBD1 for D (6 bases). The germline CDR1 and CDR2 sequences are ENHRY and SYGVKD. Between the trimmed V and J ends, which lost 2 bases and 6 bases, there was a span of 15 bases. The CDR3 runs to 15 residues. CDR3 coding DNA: TGTGCCATCAGTGAGGGGGCAGGGCAGGGGGATACGCAGTATTTT. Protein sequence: CAISEGAGQGDTQYF.

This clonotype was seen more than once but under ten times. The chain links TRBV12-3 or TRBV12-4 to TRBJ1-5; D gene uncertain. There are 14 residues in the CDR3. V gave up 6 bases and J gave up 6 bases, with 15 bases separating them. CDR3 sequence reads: CASSSGEGGQPQHF. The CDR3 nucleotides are TGTGCCAGCAGCTCCGGGGAAGGTGGTCAGCCCCAGCATTTT.

CDR3 residues: CASSQGTGTGANVLTF. The DNA of the CDR3 is TGCGCCAGCAGCCAAGGGACGGGAACCGGGGCCAACGTCCTGACTTTC. The chain couples TRBV4-3 to TRBJ2-6; possible D gene TRBD2, 5 bases. CDR1 and CDR2 (germline): LGHNA, YSLEER. V lost 1 base and J lost 4, with 11 bases in between. This CDR3 has 16 residues.

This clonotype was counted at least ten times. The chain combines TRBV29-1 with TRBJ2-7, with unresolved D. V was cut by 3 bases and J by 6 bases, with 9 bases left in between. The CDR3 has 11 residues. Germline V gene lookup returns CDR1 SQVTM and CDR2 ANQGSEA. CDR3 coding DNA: TGCAGCGTTGACAAAGGTGGCGAGCAGTACTTC. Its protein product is CSVDKGGEQYF.

The DNA for the CDR3 is TGTGCCAGCAGCTTAGGGAGGCTGGACATTCAGTACTTC. Protein: CASSLGRLDIQYF. The chain carries TRBV13 and TRBJ2-4, with D unclear. Trimming removed 0 bases at V and 8 bases at J, with 8 bases between. CDR1 and CDR2 (germline): PRHDT, FYEKMQ (reference sequence). The CDR3 has 13 residues.

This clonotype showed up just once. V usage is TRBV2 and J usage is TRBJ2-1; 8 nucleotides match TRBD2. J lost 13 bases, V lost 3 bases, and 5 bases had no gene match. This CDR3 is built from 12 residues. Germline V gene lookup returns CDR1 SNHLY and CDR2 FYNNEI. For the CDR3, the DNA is TGTGCCAGCAGTGAGGGGACTAGGAGACAGTTCTTC. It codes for CASSEGTRRQFF.

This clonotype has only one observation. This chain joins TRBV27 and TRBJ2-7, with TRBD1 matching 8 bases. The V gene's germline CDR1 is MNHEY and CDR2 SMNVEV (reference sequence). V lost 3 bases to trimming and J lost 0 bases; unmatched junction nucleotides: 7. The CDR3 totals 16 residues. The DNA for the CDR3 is TGTGCCAGCAGTTTGTCCGGGACAGGTGCCTCCTACGAGCAGTACTTC. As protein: CASSLSGTGASYEQYF.

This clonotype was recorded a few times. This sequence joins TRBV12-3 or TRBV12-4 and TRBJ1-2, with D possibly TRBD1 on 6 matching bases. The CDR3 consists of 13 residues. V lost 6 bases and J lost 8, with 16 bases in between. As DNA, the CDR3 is TGTGCCAGCAGCCCCGACAGGACGAGGGGCTACACCTTC. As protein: CASSPDRTRGYTF.

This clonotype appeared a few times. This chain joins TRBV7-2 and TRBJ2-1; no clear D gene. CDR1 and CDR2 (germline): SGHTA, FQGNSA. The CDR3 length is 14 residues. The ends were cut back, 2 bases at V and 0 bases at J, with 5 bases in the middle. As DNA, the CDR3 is TGTGCCAGCAGCTTAATAAGCTCCTACAATGAGCAGTTCTTC. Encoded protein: CASSLISSYNEQFF.